The rows below give T cell receptor beta chains drawn from one sample of a study of blood T cell repertoires in COVID-19. TCRdb keeps only in-frame clones here, not all; method: immunoSEQ multiplex PCR. Among hundreds of thousands of clones, approximately 90% were seen once, and the ten largest hold 0.95% to 1%. Sequenced input: peripheral blood. The receptors stem from a woman aged 40 to 50 who had recovered from COVID-19. CDR3s include the opening cysteine and the closing phenylalanine or tryptophan. A D gene is named only where the DNA matches it firmly. Clone size is given for some rows only: seen once, a few or many times, or a class if the clone is expanded.

v_gene: TRBV9; len: 15; abundance: -; d_gene: -; j_gene: TRBJ1-3; CDR3aa: CASSRAGNSGNTIYF; CDR3nt: TGTGCCAGCAGCCGGGCGGGGAACTCTGGAAACACCATATATTTT
v_gene: TRBV6-1; len: 15; abundance: few; d_gene: TRBD2; j_gene: TRBJ2-1; CDR3aa: CASSEQHGGFNEQFF; CDR3nt: TGTGCCAGCAGTGAGCAGCACGGGGGGTTCAATGAGCAGTTCTTC
v_gene: TRBV24-1; len: 13; abundance: -; d_gene: TRBD2; j_gene: TRBJ2-1; CDR3aa: CATGTSGGDEQFF; CDR3nt: TGTGCCACCGGGACTAGCGGGGGCGATGAGCAGTTCTTC
v_gene: TRBV11-2; len: 16; abundance: -; d_gene: -; j_gene: TRBJ2-3; CDR3aa: CASSFLGRPLADTQYF; CDR3nt: TGTGCCAGCAGCTTCTTGGGCAGGCCCTTAGCAGATACGCAGTATTTT
v_gene: TRBV9; len: 12; abundance: -; d_gene: -; j_gene: TRBJ1-6; CDR3aa: CASSHDSSPLHF; CDR3nt: TGTGCCAGCAGCCACGACAGTTCACCCCTCCACTTT
v_gene: TRBV6-5; len: 13; abundance: -; d_gene: -; j_gene: TRBJ1-1; CDR3aa: CASSVQENTEAFF; CDR3nt: TGTGCCAGCAGCGTACAGGAAAACACTGAAGCTTTCTTT
v_gene: TRBV7-9; len: 14; abundance: once; d_gene: TRBD2; j_gene: TRBJ2-5; CDR3aa: CATGLAGVGETQYF; CDR3nt: TGTGCCACAGGACTAGCGGGAGTCGGAGAGACCCAGTACTTC
v_gene: TRBV5-1; len: 15; abundance: -; d_gene: -; j_gene: TRBJ2-1; CDR3aa: CASSPPGLGLGEQFF; CDR3nt: TGCGCCAGCAGCCCTCCGGGACTGGGATTGGGTGAGCAGTTCTTC
v_gene: TRBV7-9; len: 16; abundance: -; d_gene: -; j_gene: TRBJ2-5; CDR3aa: CASSPGGRGVQETQYF; CDR3nt: TGTGCCAGCAGCCCGGGAGGCAGGGGCGTTCAAGAGACCCAGTACTTC
v_gene: TRBV7-9; len: 15; abundance: -; d_gene: -; j_gene: TRBJ2-1; CDR3aa: CASSLRLGSYNEQFF; CDR3nt: TGTGCCAGCAGCTTACGACTAGGGAGCTACAATGAGCAGTTCTTC
v_gene: TRBV7-2; len: 11; abundance: -; d_gene: -; j_gene: TRBJ2-7; CDR3aa: CASSPAYEQYF; CDR3nt: TGTGCCAGCAGCCCCGCCTACGAGCAGTACTTC
v_gene: TRBV19; len: 14; abundance: -; d_gene: -; j_gene: TRBJ2-2; CDR3aa: CASLGRMGTGELFF; CDR3nt: TGTGCCAGCCTGGGGCGGATGGGGACCGGGGAGCTGTTTTTT
v_gene: TRBV6-2/TRBV6-3; len: 14; abundance: -; d_gene: TRBD1; j_gene: TRBJ1-2; CDR3aa: CASSPGQHTKGYTF; CDR3nt: TGTGCCAGCAGCCCGGGACAGCATACCAAGGGCTACACCTTC